This TCR beta chain was sequenced for a study of T cells in Graves' hyperthyroidism and ophthalmopathy. Study-wide findings and caveats: In the blood, most expanded thyroid clonotypes above 0.001 appeared as well. The model's output predicted ophthalmopathy at a median of approximately 6.5 months prior to onset. Classification by a 13 V-J model distinguished ophthalmopathy from stable hyperthyroidism.

A remark on this clonotype: Its antigen is still unknown.

Amplification targeted TCR beta CDR3 regions from RNA transcripts. The HTBI primer set drove a first-round RT-PCR of the TCR CDR3. TCRdb re-analysed the multiplex PCR reads in MiXCR, keeping a single row per CDR3 protein. The profile shows 500,000 to 600,000 distinct CDR3 sequences, approximately 48% of them singletons. Clinical symptoms, serum thyroxine, TRAb, thyroid ultrasound and orbital computed tomography informed diagnoses. The germline gives CDR1 SNHLY, CDR2 FYNNEI. The CDR3 contains 14 residues. The V and J ends lost 6 bases and 4 bases, in that order; junction bases with no gene match: 6. The TCR was taken from an adult woman with Graves' disease, either hyperthyroidism or ophthalmopathy (not recorded which). This chain joins TRBV2 and TRBJ2-5; TRBD1 agrees at 9 bases. The sample taken for sequencing was peripheral blood or thyroid tissue (not recorded which). The CDR3 DNA reads as TGTGCCAGCAGCGGGGGACAGGGTGGAGAGACCCAGTACTTC. Encoded protein: CASSGGQGGETQYF.